This T cell receptor (beta chain) appears in the sequencing data of a study of post-analysis software for immune sequencing data. Overall study context: Included courses were relapsing-remitting and secondary progressive multiple sclerosis; progressive-relapsing multiple sclerosis was also included.

This clonotype appeared a few times. Antigen: not known. The TCR beta cDNA libraries contained unique molecular identifiers. It was from roughly 1.1 to 9.2 million T cells that some 500,000 cDNA molecules came. TCRdb analysed the PCR reads with MiXCR anew, one entry per CDR3 protein. This table holds under 900,000 distinct CDR3 sequences, approximately 53% found once. Study-level findings and limits: Normalized Chao1 diversity in multiple sclerosis patients fell significantly below that of controls. Higher frequency in patients than in controls was seen for about 5 TRBV segments, with TRBV5-6, TRBV5-1 and TRBV20-1 among them. Samples made in the same batch grouped tightly together by F measure.

Germline CDR1 and CDR2: MNHEY and SVGAGI. This CDR3 comprises 15 residues. V gave up 6 bases and J gave up 5 bases; unmatched junction bases: 11. The TCR originated in a girl aged 10-17 years with multiple sclerosis. This sequence joins TRBV6-5 and TRBJ2-5, with TRBD1 matching over 8 bases. Sample: blood. The CDR3 sequence is CASRLAGGGSETQYF. The CDR3 DNA reads as TGTGCCAGCAGGCTCGCAGGGGGCGGGTCGGAGACCCAGTACTTC.